The rows below give T cell receptor beta chains drawn from one sample of a study of CD8 T cells in cerebrospinal fluid in Alzheimer's disease. Using the 10x single-cell sequencing reads, TCRdb records one entry per CDR3 protein without DNA. The sample table sets out about 1,400 distinct CDR3 sequences. The specimen was cerebrospinal fluid. These receptors originate from a human donor with mild cognitive impairment. Both conserved end residues are part of each CDR3. For some rows the clone size is stated as once, few or many, or as a class when expanded; others skip it.

v_call	j_call	clone_size	cdr3_aa
TRBV5-1	TRBJ2-5	NA	CASSWRGTRQETQYF
TRBV19	TRBJ2-3	medium-sized	CATRTASTDTQYF
TRBV9	TRBJ2-3	NA	CASTGAGGITDTQYF
TRBV7-6	TRBJ1-1	large	CASSPGTTLNTEAFF
TRBV5-1	TRBJ2-3	large	CASSSELTDTQYF
TRBV28	TRBJ1-2	large	CASSLPEIYGYTF
TRBV13	TRBJ1-2	large	CASSLGFYSSPNYGYTF
TRBV11-2	TRBJ2-3	NA	CASSPPRQASTDTQYF
TRBV10-3	TRBJ2-3	large	CAISEPGTGRTDTQYF
TRBV29-1	TRBJ2-5	medium-sized	CSVNLPGAAAQYF
TRBV18	TRBJ2-2	medium-sized	CASSLQGRELFF
TRBV16	TRBJ1-6	medium-sized	CASSQYPPDTGRGGGGLHF
TRBV5-1	TRBJ2-5	medium-sized	CASSRFSGGEETQYF
TRBV5-1	TRBJ2-4	NA	CASSPGTAQNIQYF
TRBV3-2	TRBJ1-2	medium-sized	CASGREIYGYTF
TRBV6-1	TRBJ1-1	large	CASSVNRDTEAFF
TRBV7-8	TRBJ2-5	medium-sized	CASSNSVQETQYF
TRBV5-1	TRBJ2-5	medium-sized	CASSLPEQETQYF
TRBV9	TRBJ2-1	large	CASSVETSGGYNEQFF
TRBV28	TRBJ1-1	NA	CASTGNTEAFF
TRBV27	TRBJ1-2	large	CASSFEGNYGYTF
TRBV2	TRBJ2-3	medium-sized	CASSRDRASGDTQYF
TRBV5-1	TRBJ1-3	medium-sized	CASSFAGSSGNTIYF